A single sample is the source of the 30 T cell receptor beta chains below, sequenced in a study of cytotoxic CD8 clonotypes in ibrutinib-treated CLL. TCRdb keeps only in-frame clones here, not all; method: immunoSEQ multiplex PCR. The data contain roughly 250,000 clones, 70% of them seen just once; the ten biggest clones take up approximately 15%. Sequencing was performed on PBMCs, taken after 24 months of ibrutinib treatment. The source of these receptors is a human donor with chronic lymphocytic leukemia.

In nucleotides, the CDR3 is TGTGCCAGCACAGCCGGGACTAGCGGACACAATGAGCAGTTCTTC. Amino acid sequence: CASTAGTSGHNEQFF. The genes are TRBV27 and TRBJ2-1; 11 bases fit TRBD2. The CDR3 has 15 amino acids. With V trimmed by 7 bases and J by 5 bases, 7 bases remained unmatched. Germline CDR1 is MNHEY and CDR2 is SMNVEV (reference sequence).

This clone showed up just a few times. The CDR3 DNA follows: TGCGCCAGCAGCTTGGGTTTCCAAGAGACCCAGTACTTC. This gives the protein CASSLGFQETQYF. The chain uses TRBV5-1 and TRBJ2-5; D is undetermined. Germline lookup yields CDR1 SGHRS and CDR2 YFSETQ. The CDR3 is made up of 13 amino acids. V was trimmed by 0 bases and J by 1 base, leaving 4 bases between them.

The genes are TRBV5-4 and TRBJ2-3; 9 bases agree with TRBD2. This CDR3 spans 16 amino acids. Trimming at V came to 0 bases and at J to 2 bases, leaving 4 bases not matched to a gene. In germline, CDR1 is SGHNT, CDR2 YYREEE (reference sequence). The CDR3 loop reads CASSLGRLAVTDTQYF. CDR3 DNA: TGTGCCAGCAGCTTGGGTCGACTAGCGGTCACAGATACGCAGTATTTT.

The V call is TRBV10-2, the J call TRBJ1-1, with unresolved D. V was cut by 0 bases and J by 5 bases, with 1 base left in between. Germline CDR1 reads WSHSY; CDR2 reads SAAADI. This CDR3 has 11 amino acids. The CDR3 sequence: CASSESTEAFF. The CDR3 DNA sequence: TGCGCCAGCAGTGAGTCTACTGAAGCTTTCTTT.

The chain employs TRBV6-6 and TRBJ2-4, with a tentative D call TRBD2 (6 bases). CDR1 and CDR2 from the germline V gene are MNHNY and SVGAGI (reference sequence). This CDR3 is built from 13 residues. Trimming removed 5 bases from V and 3 bases from J, with 8 bases in between. The CDR3 region has the DNA TGTGCCAGCAGTAGGGGAGGCAAAAACATTCAGTACTTC. This translates into CASSRGGKNIQYF.

This chain uses TRBV6-4 with TRBJ2-3, with 12 bases lining up with TRBD2. The CDR3 has 17 residues. V was clipped by 0 bases and J by 6 bases; unmatched bases: 7. Germline V gene data show CDR1 as MRHNA and CDR2 as SNTAGT. CDR3 in amino acids: CASSDSPWTSGKDTQYF. The CDR3, as DNA: TGTGCCAGCAGTGACTCGCCCTGGACTAGCGGGAAGGATACGCAGTATTTT.

CDR3 sequence (DNA): TGCGCCAGCAGACTAGCGGTTAACACCGGGGAGCTGTTTTTT. This encodes CASRLAVNTGELFF. The chain links TRBV5-1 to TRBJ2-2, with 8 positions matching TRBD2. V was pared by 5 bases and J by 2 bases, with 2 bases of the junction left unmatched. Germline CDR1 SGHRS, CDR2 YFSETQ. This CDR3 has 14 residues.

The genes are TRBV7-2 and TRBJ2-5, with TRBD1 identical over 7 bases. With 5 bases clipped from V and 5 bases from J, the junction kept 5 bases outside the gene matches. The germline CDR1 and CDR2 sequences are SGHTA and FQGNSA. The CDR3 extends over 13 amino acids. Here the CDR3 DNA reads TGTGCCAGCAGCCGACAGGGTGCGGAGACCCAGTACTTC. Translation: CASSRQGAETQYF.

The V gene is TRBV2, the J gene TRBJ2-7; 7 bases line up with TRBD2. V dropped 3 bases and J dropped 6; count of bases not matched to a gene: 11. This CDR3 spans 15 amino acids. CDR1 is SNHLY and CDR2 is FYNNEI in the germline V gene. CDR3 DNA sequence: TGTGCCAGCAGTGATTCTAGCGGAAGCGGGCGCGAGCAGTACTTC. Residues: CASSDSSGSGREQYF.

The J gene is TRBJ1-2, the V gene TRBV27; D ambiguous. The germline V and J ends were trimmed by 5 bases and 6 bases, with 16 bases remaining between them. Germline assignment: CDR1 MNHEY and CDR2 SMNVEV (reference sequence). This CDR3 region has 14 residues. Written as DNA, the CDR3 is TGTGCCAGCAGTCCTATAATATGGGGAGATGGCTACACCTTC. Residues: CASSPIIWGDGYTF.

The V gene is TRBV20-1, the J gene TRBJ2-3; no definite D call. V gave up 0 bases and J gave up 6 bases, with 4 bases separating them. Germline V gene sequence: CDR1 DFQATT, CDR2 SNEGSKA (reference sequence). CDR3 size: 11 residues. The CDR3 DNA reads as TGCAGTGCTAGAGATTTGGATACGCAGTATTTT. It specifies CSARDLDTQYF.

V and J are TRBV13 and TRBJ2-2; D call uncertain. CDR3 size: 18 residues. CDR1 and CDR2 (germline): PRHDT, FYEKMQ (reference sequence). Trimming removed 4 bases at V and 1 base at J, with 19 bases between. CDR3 in amino acids: CASSSGPKPTKNTGELFF. CDR3 DNA sequence: TGTGCCAGCAGCTCAGGACCGAAGCCAACCAAGAACACCGGGGAGCTGTTTTTT.

The gene calls are TRBV9 and TRBJ2-1; D uncertain. CDR3 size: 12 residues. Germline V gene data show CDR1 as SGDLS and CDR2 as YYNGEE. V was pared by 3 bases and J by 7 bases, with 8 bases between. CDR3 nucleotides: TGTGCCAGCAGCGCGAGTAGGAATGAGCAGTTCTTC. Translation: CASSASRNEQFF.

This chain connects TRBV9 to TRBJ2-1; 8 bases are shared with TRBD2. The ends lost 4 bases at V and 2 bases at J; junction bases unmatched: 5. Germline loops: CDR1 SGDLS, CDR2 YYNGEE. The length of the CDR3 is 15 residues. CDR3 amino acids: CASSSAGEPYNEQFF. The CDR3 nucleotides read TGTGCCAGCAGCTCAGCGGGAGAGCCCTACAATGAGCAGTTCTTC.

This rearrangement joins TRBV29-1 to TRBJ2-5, with 8 positions matching TRBD1. This CDR3 is 13 amino acids long. Germline trimming cut 6 bases from V and 4 bases from J; bases unmatched to any gene: 7. Germline V gene lookup returns CDR1 SQVTM and CDR2 ANQGSEA. CDR3 loop: CSVARGRTETQYF. CDR3 in DNA: TGCAGCGTCGCCAGGGGGCGCACAGAGACCCAGTACTTC.

The chain joins TRBV30 to TRBJ2-5; TRBD2 matches at 9 bases. The CDR3 consists of 15 residues. Germline trimming cut 4 bases from V and 5 bases from J; bases unmatched to any gene: 11. Germline assignment: CDR1 GTSNPN and CDR2 SVGIG (reference sequence). The CDR3 loop reads CAWTPSGIPGETQYF. In nucleotides, the CDR3 is TGTGCCTGGACGCCTAGCGGGATCCCTGGGGAGACCCAGTACTTC.

This clone was observed a handful of times. This chain joins TRBV12-5 and TRBJ2-1; no clear D gene. The CDR3 runs to 12 residues. Germline loops: CDR1 LGHNT, CDR2 FRNRAP. The ends were cut back, 2 bases at V and 9 bases at J, with 8 bases in the middle. CDR3 loop: CASGLSDREQFF. CDR3 bases: TGTGCTAGTGGTTTGTCGGACCGTGAGCAGTTCTTC.

This clone showed up just a few times. This chain links TRBV11-2 with TRBJ1-2; D is possibly TRBD1 (5 bases). With 5 bases removed from V and 3 bases from J, the gap between germline ends came to 10 bases. This CDR3 has 13 amino acids. Germline V gene lookup returns CDR1 SGHAT and CDR2 FQNNGV. CDR3 amino acids: CASSQAGHYGYTF. The CDR3 DNA reads TGTGCCAGCAGCCAAGCGGGACACTATGGCTACACCTTC.

The chain links TRBV30 to TRBJ2-2; TRBD1 aligns across 9 bases. Trimming at V came to 1 base and at J to 4 bases, leaving 4 bases not matched to a gene. The CDR3 runs to 15 residues. In germline, CDR1 is GTSNPN, CDR2 SVGIG (reference sequence). CDR3 DNA: TGTGCCTGGAGTGGGGACAGGGTATTCACCGGGGAGCTGTTTTTT. This gives the protein CAWSGDRVFTGELFF. Supplemented by reference TRBV30 and TRBJ2-2, the full variable domain reads SQTIHQWPATLVQPVGSPLSLECTVEGTSNPNLYWYRQAAGRGLQLLFYSVGIGQISSEVPQNLSASRPQDRQFILSSKKLLLSDSGFYLCAWSGDRVFTGELFFGEGSRLTVL.

This clone occurred once. The DNA for the CDR3 is TGTGCCATCAGTGAGAAGGGACAGGGTGGGAGTAGCAATCAGCCCCAGCATTTT. Amino acids: CAISEKGQGGSSNQPQHF. The V gene is TRBV10-3, the J gene TRBJ1-5; 9 positions agree with TRBD1. Germline loops: CDR1 ENHRY, CDR2 SYGVKD. This CDR3 contains 18 residues. With V trimmed by 2 bases and J by 0 bases, 8 bases remained unmatched.

The V gene is TRBV4-3, the J gene TRBJ2-7, with D unresolved. Germline V CDR1 and CDR2: LGHNA, YSLEER. The CDR3 spans 14 residues. V was pared by 1 base and J by 4 bases, with 11 bases between. The CDR3 DNA follows: TGCGCCAGCAGCCAAGGCCAGAGCCCTTACGAGCAGTACTTC. The encoded protein is CASSQGQSPYEQYF.

V gene TRBV13 combines with J gene TRBJ2-7, with 9 nucleotides matching TRBD1. CDR3 length: 16 residues. V lost 5 bases, J lost 3 bases, and 11 bases stayed unmatched. The V gene's germline CDR1 is PRHDT and CDR2 FYEKMQ (reference sequence). The CDR3 protein is CASSHGPGQGIYEQYF. CDR3 nucleotide sequence: TGTGCCAGCAGCCATGGGCCGGGACAGGGTATCTACGAGCAGTACTTC. Full variable domain (remainder filled in from reference TRBV13 and TRBJ2-7): AAGVIQSPRHLIKEKRETATLKCYPIPRHDTVYWYQQGPGQDPQFLISFYEKMQSDKGSIPDRFSAQQFSDYHSELNMSSLELGDSALYFCASSHGPGQGIYEQYFGPGTRLTVT.

This clone was picked up one time. This chain uses TRBV7-9 with TRBJ1-2; D gene unclear. Germline loops: CDR1 SEHNR, CDR2 FQNEAQ (reference sequence). Trimming took off 4 bases at V and 4 bases at J, with 10 bases between the two ends. The CDR3 consists of 13 residues. The CDR3 DNA is TGTGCCAGCAGCTCCTCCAGCGCCTATGGCTACACCTTC. It specifies CASSSSSAYGYTF.

The rearrangement uses TRBV6-1 and TRBJ2-3; perhaps TRBD1 as D (6 bases). The germline V and J ends were trimmed by 10 bases and 5 bases, with 13 bases remaining between them. The CDR3 sequence is 12 residues long. Germline CDR1 and CDR2: MNHNS and SASEGT. CDR3 amino acids: CAIGRGGDTQYF. For the CDR3, the DNA is TGTGCCATAGGACGAGGGGGAGATACGCAGTATTTT.

This clone has a handful of counts. The rearrangement joins TRBV5-1 to TRBJ1-2, with no clear D. The ends were cut back, 0 bases at V and 6 bases at J, with 12 bases in the middle. CDR3 length: 14 amino acids. Germline values: CDR1 SGHRS, CDR2 YFSETQ. The CDR3 here is CASSLGSWTDGYTF. The CDR3 region has the DNA TGCGCCAGCAGCTTGGGCAGCTGGACGGATGGCTACACCTTC.

This clone has just a few counts. The V gene is TRBV18, the J gene TRBJ1-1; 7 bases match TRBD1. V lost 5 bases and J lost 1; bases outside the gene matches: 1. The V gene's germline CDR1 is KGHSH and CDR2 LQKENI. This CDR3 region has 13 residues. The CDR3 DNA follows: TGTGCCAGCTCAGAGGGGGCGAACACTGAAGCTTTCTTT. It codes for CASSEGANTEAFF.

This clone was observed a single time. CDR3 DNA: TGTGCCAGCAGCCCCTCACAGGGTGGAGAGACCCAGTACTTC. It specifies CASSPSQGGETQYF. The chain carries TRBV9 and TRBJ2-5; D may be TRBD1 (6 bases). The CDR3 has 14 residues. V gave up 4 bases and J gave up 4 bases, with 14 bases separating them. Germline V gene data show CDR1 as SGDLS and CDR2 as YYNGEE.

The chain links TRBV30 to TRBJ2-1, with TRBD2 matching 7 bases. Germline values: CDR1 GTSNPN, CDR2 SVGIG (reference sequence). Trimming at V came to 3 bases and at J to 0 bases, leaving 5 bases not matched to a gene. This CDR3 contains 15 residues. CDR3: CAWRGTTSSYNEQFF. CDR3 coding DNA: TGTGCCTGGAGGGGGACTACTAGCTCCTACAATGAGCAGTTCTTC. Full variable domain (outside the CDR3, taken from reference TRBV30 and TRBJ2-1): SQTIHQWPATLVQPVGSPLSLECTVEGTSNPNLYWYRQAAGRGLQLLFYSVGIGQISSEVPQNLSASRPQDRQFILSSKKLLLSDSGFYLCAWRGTTSSYNEQFFGPGTRLTVL.

CDR3 amino acids: CASSYSVVTEAFF. The CDR3 DNA reads as TGTGCCAGCAGTTACTCCGTGGTCACTGAAGCTTTCTTT. The chain carries TRBV6-5 and TRBJ1-1; D uncertain. Germline CDR1 is MNHEY and CDR2 is SVGAGI. V gave up 0 bases and J gave up 4 bases, with 6 bases separating them. The length of the CDR3 is 13 residues.

The V call is TRBV18, the J call TRBJ1-4; D remains unclear. CDR1 KGHSH and CDR2 LQKENI come from the germline V gene. This CDR3 comprises 13 residues. The V end lost 2 bases, the J end lost 8 bases, and 9 bases lay between the germline ends. The CDR3 DNA reads as TGTGCCAGCTCACCAACCGGCCAAGAAAAACTGTTTTTT. This gives the protein CASSPTGQEKLFF.